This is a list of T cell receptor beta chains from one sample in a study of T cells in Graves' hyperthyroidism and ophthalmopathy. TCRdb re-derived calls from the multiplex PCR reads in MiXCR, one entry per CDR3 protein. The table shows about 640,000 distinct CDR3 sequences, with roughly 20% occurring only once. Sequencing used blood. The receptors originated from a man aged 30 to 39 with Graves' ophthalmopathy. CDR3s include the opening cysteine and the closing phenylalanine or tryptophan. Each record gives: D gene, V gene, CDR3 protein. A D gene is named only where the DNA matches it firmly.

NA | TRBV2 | CASSTGRTNEKLFF
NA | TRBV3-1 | CASSQDLDTVLQETQYF
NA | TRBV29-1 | CSVDQGGEQYF
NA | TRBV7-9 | CASSLGQRRGYTF
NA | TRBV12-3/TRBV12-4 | CASSVRVSPLHF
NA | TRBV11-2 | CASSLVPSRLMEQFF
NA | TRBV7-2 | CASSSRALEGQFF
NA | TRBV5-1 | CASSSAGEPYEQYF
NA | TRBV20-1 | CSARETGEGTGELFF
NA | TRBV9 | CASSVGLEGSSGNTIYF
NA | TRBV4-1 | CASSQGLAGAFF
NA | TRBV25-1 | CASSPDGTNYEQYF
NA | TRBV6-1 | CASSFYREAKNIQYF
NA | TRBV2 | CASSALPDPQDTQYF
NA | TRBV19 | CASYPGRENTEAFF
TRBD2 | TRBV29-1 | CSVDTGTSGTDTQYF
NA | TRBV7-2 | CASSFEPRVADTQYF
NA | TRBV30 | CAWRRKGGVTGELFF
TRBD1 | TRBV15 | CATSRDNRGGGNEKLFF
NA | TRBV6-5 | CASSYAPPGHPLGTEAFF
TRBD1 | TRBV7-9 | CASSLKFVSGGPMNTEAFF
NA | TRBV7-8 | CASSLRVVAGELFF
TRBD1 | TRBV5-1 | CASTRGQGALNYGYTF
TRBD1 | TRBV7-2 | CASSPDRGGYGYTF
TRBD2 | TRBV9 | CASTRTSSYNEQFF
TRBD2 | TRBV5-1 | CASSLELAGAYNEQFF
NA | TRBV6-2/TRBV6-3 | CASRPSTFSYNEQFF
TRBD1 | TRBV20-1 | CSANRGRDQPQHF
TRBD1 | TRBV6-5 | CASSYSTQGASTDTQYF
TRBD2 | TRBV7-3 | CASSPARASGTGELFF
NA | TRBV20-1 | CSARGTVYSYGYTF
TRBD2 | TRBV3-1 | CASSQGREGHEQFF
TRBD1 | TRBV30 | CAWSRDRYNEQFF
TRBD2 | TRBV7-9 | CASSQAPGDYNEQLF
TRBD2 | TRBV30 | CAWSPLGLAVHEQYF
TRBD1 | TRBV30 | CAWAPDREGYEQYF
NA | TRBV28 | CASSHRFPYEQYF
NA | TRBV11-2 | CASSFSPGDGYTF
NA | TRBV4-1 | CASSQGTLTDTQYF
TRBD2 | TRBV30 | CAWSPLAVSYEQYF
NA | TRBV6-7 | CASSYPAQETQYF
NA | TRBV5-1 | CASSRGGHNTGELFF
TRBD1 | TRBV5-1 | CASSLSGTGPGNTIYF
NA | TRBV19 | CASTKGQYYTEAFF
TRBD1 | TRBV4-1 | CASSLGPGQRGNQPQHF
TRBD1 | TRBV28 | CASSLIGGGQPQHF
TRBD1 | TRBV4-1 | CASSHVQDRMNTEAFF
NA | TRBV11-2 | CASSLDLPPDTQYF
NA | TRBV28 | CASSRPDSPLHF
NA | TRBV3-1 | CASSQMGYQPQHF
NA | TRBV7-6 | CASSLVAGMVEKLFF
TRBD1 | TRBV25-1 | CASSGRTGGAYEQYF
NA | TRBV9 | CASGAGGQNTEAFF
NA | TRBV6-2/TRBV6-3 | CASGNRLPGDTGELFF
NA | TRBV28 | CASSPTGVRPYNEQFF
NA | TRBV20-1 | CSAGSPRSNEQFF
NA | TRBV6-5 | CASSYEAGSYNEQFF
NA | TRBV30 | CAWSLAGKGRGGNQPQHF
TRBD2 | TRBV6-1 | CASLVLAGSAYEQYF
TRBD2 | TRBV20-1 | CSAEPAGANNEQFF